The clone carrying this TCR beta chain was seen more than once but under ten times. This entry comes from a study of T cells after yellow fever vaccination. Germline CDR1 reads SGHRS; CDR2 reads YFSETQ. The CDR3 runs to 15 residues. V shed 4 bases and J 0 bases; nucleotides not matched to a gene: 7. TCRdb itself ran the 5' RACE reads through MiXCR, one entry per CDR3 protein. Counted here are about 340,000 distinct CDR3 sequences, 9.5% to 15% occurring once; the ten biggest clones make up around 3%. The sample was CD4+ T cells sorted from PBMCs, taken 15 days after the yellow fever booster vaccination. The TCR comes from a man between 18 and 35 years old who received the YFV17D yellow fever vaccine. This sequence joins TRBV5-1 and TRBJ2-7; TRBD1 aligns across 7 bases. The DNA of the CDR3 is TGCGCCAGCAGCGCCCGGGACAGTAGCTCCTACGAGCAGTACTTC. Amino acid sequence: CASSARDSSSYEQYF.